This entry is about one TCR beta chain. One Seattle source followed patients from active infection through their disease course. This CDR3 comprises 15 residues. Germline V gene data show CDR1 as MGHRA and CDR2 as YSYEKL. Trimming took 1 base from V and 4 from J, leaving 13 bases between them. This specimen belongs to a study of blood T cell repertoires in COVID-19. Original analysis: Nucleated cell counts were estimated from reference gene primer amplification. Using immunoSEQ multiplex PCR, the repertoire was profiled, and TCRdb retains in-frame clones only, with some absent. The V and J calls and clone size are taken from that table; D and trimming were inferred from the DNA. The sample holds some 170,000 clones, around nine tenths seen once.

The receptor's source is a woman aged 70-85 years with COVID-19, enrolled during active disease. This chain uses TRBV4-1 with TRBJ1-1; D not certain. Sequenced: peripheral blood. CDR3 bases: TGCGCCAGCAGCCAAGTATCCTATCGAGGCACTGAAGCTTTCTTT. It specifies CASSQVSYRGTEAFF.